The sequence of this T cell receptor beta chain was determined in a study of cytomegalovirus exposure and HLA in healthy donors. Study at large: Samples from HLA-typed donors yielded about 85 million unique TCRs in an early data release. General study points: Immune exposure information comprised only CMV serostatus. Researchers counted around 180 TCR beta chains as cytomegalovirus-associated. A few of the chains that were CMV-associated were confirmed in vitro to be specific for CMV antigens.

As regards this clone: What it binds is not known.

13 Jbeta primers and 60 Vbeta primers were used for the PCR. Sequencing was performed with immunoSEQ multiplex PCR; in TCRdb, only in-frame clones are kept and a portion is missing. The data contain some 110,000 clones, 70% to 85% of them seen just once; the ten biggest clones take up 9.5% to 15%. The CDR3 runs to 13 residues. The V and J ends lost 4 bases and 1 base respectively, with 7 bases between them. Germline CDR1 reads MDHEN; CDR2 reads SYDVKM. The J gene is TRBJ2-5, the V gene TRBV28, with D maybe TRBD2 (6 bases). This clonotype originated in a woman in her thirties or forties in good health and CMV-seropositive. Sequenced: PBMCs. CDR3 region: CASSWTIQETQYF. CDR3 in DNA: TGTGCCAGCAGTTGGACTATCCAAGAGACCCAGTACTTC.